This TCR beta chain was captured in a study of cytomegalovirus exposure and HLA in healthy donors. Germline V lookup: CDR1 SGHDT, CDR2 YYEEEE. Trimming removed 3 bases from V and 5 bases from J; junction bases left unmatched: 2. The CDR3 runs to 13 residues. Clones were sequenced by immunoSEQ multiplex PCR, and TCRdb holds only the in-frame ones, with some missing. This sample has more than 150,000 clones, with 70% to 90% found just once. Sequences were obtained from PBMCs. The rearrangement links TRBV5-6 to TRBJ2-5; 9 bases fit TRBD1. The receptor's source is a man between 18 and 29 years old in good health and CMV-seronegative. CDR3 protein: CASSWTGEETQYF. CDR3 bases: TGTGCCAGCAGCTGGACAGGGGAGGAGACCCAGTACTTC.